This TCR beta chain derives from a study of T-cell memory formation after mild COVID-19. The CDR3 is made up of 12 amino acids. V was shortened by 3 bases and J by 4 bases, with 6 bases between the two germline ends. The germline gives CDR1 LNHNV, CDR2 YYDKDF (reference sequence). This clonotype was seen more than once but under ten times. TCRdb fed the 5' RACE reads into MiXCR, producing one record per CDR3 protein. The top ten clones hold 22% of a sample with about 350,000 distinct CDR3 sequences, roughly 15% of them seen once. V is TRBV15 and J is TRBJ2-5, with D unresolved. This receptor was taken from a man between 18 and 35 years old who had mild COVID-19 (a few samples of this study predate the infection). Cell type and time point are not known. Sequencing was done on a sample of PBMCs or a T cell subset sorted from them (not recorded which). The CDR3 sequence: CATSSPRETQYF. The CDR3 bases are TGTGCCACCAGCAGTCCAAGAGAGACCCAGTACTTC. The full variable domain, rest sourced from reference TRBV15 and TRBJ2-5, is DAMVIQNPRYQVTQFGKPVTLSCSQTLNHNVMYWYQQKSSQAPKLLFHYYDKDFNNEADTPDNFQSRRPNTSFCFLDIRSPGLGDTAMYLCATSSPRETQYFGPGTRLLVL.